This T cell receptor beta chain was documented in a study of cytomegalovirus exposure and HLA in healthy donors. Libraries were prepared by immunoSEQ multiplex PCR; TCRdb keeps only in-frame clonotypes and omits some of them. The table has roughly 180,000 clones, 86% seen once; the top ten hold roughly 7%. V was shortened by 4 bases and J by 7 bases, with 4 bases between the two germline ends. Germline values: CDR1 SQVTM, CDR2 ANQGSEA. There are 9 residues in the CDR3. On this clone: No antigen is known for it.

Study-wide results and caveats: Overall, around 150 TCR beta chains were annotated as cytomegalovirus-associated.

The specimen was PBMCs. The V gene is TRBV29-1, the J gene TRBJ1-1; D is uncertain. The sequence was collected from a man aged 25-40 years in good health and CMV-seropositive. The CDR3, as DNA: TGCAGCGTTGGTGTTGAAGCTTTCTTT. As protein: CSVGVEAFF.